The text below deals with one T cell receptor beta chain. Trimming took off 2 bases at V and 8 bases at J, with 12 bases between the two ends. This CDR3 is 13 amino acids long. This specimen belongs to a study of response to subunit inactivated influenza vaccine. One entry per CDR3 protein results from TCRdb running MiXCR on the RT-PCR reads. Of more than 550,000 distinct CDR3 sequences detected, over 9.5% appear once; the ten largest clones hold 9.5% to 13%. The rearrangement joins TRBV12-3 or TRBV12-4 to TRBJ1-2; D possibly corresponds to TRBD1 (6 bases). The material was PBMCs from blood, obtained on the day of vaccination. The sequence derives from a man between 45 and 60 years old who received an inactivated influenza vaccine. CDR3 loop: CASSLHRVRGYTF. The CDR3 region has the DNA TGTGCCAGCAGTTTACACAGGGTGAGAGGCTACACCTTC.